This T cell receptor (beta chain) appears in the sequencing data of a study of beta chain features in type 1 diabetes. Study in general: Sorted cell examination encompassed approximately 110 million cells across all samples. Study-level points and caveats: It was among patients, rather than healthy donors, that naive, central memory and Treg TCRB repertoires appeared more similar. Overrepresentation of cells with high TCR expression could result from cDNA sequencing. The study found moderately but significantly shorter TCRB CDR3s in all four CD4+ subsets of Type 1 diabetes patients.

CD45RO/CCR7/CD25/CD127/CD95/CD27 separated CD4+ naive, central memory, regulatory and stem cell-like memory cells by sorting. Details on this clone: What it binds is unknown.

Expressed TCRB transcripts got sequenced, as all isolated RNA was reverse transcribed. Profiled with immunoSEQ multiplex PCR; TCRdb holds only in-frame clones, not every one. The sample lists 500,000 to 650,000 clones; 9.5% to 15% were seen once. The CDR3 covers 12 residues. Unmatched junction bases numbered 6, after V lost 7 bases and J lost 6 bases. Per germline, CDR1 SQVTM and CDR2 ANQGSEA. The chain has TRBV29-1 and TRBJ2-1, with 7 bases aligning to TRBD1. This receptor was taken from a man under 40 with type 1 diabetes. The sequenced sample was naive CD4+ T cells from blood. CDR3 amino acids: CSAGTVVNEQFF. CDR3 sequence (DNA): TGCAGCGCCGGGACAGTTGTCAATGAGCAGTTCTTC.